A selection of T cell receptor beta chains follows, all from one sample in a study. TCRdb independently ran MiXCR on the RT-PCR reads; one entry per CDR3 protein. The sample has about 680,000 distinct CDR3 sequences, around 14% seen once. The material sequenced was memory CD4+ T cells from blood. These receptors all come from a female donor in good health, serving as a healthy control. The CDR3 runs from the conserved cysteine through the conserved F or W. The order of the fields is CDR3 DNA, CDR3 protein, D gene, clone size, J gene, CDR3 length, V gene. D genes are given only for firm matches. Clone sizes are given selectively: once, few, many, or a class where the clone is expanded.

TGTGCCAGCAGCTTAGCAACTAGCGGGAGGGAGACCCAGTACTTC,CASSLATSGRETQYF,TRBD2,-,TRBJ2-5,15,TRBV7-8
TGTGCCAGCAGCTTGGAACGGGCAGCCGGGGACTATGGCTACACCTTC,CASSLERAAGDYGYTF,-,few,TRBJ1-2,16,TRBV7-2
TGCAGCGTTTCAGTTCTCGGGAGCCAAGAGACCCAGTACTTC,CSVSVLGSQETQYF,-,many,TRBJ2-5,14,TRBV29-1
TGCAGTGCAGCCTGGACAGGGGGGTCTTACGAGCAGTACTTC,CSAAWTGGSYEQYF,TRBD1,-,TRBJ2-7,14,TRBV20-1
TGTGCCATCAGCCCGCCGGACACTGAAGCTTTCTTT,CAISPPDTEAFF,-,few,TRBJ1-1,12,TRBV10-3
TGCGCCAGCAGCCAAGATGGAAAGGGATACACTGAAGCTTTCTTT,CASSQDGKGYTEAFF,-,many,TRBJ1-1,15,TRBV4-3
TGCGCCAGCAGCCCGGAGACAGGGAGGAACACTGAAGCTTTCTTT,CASSPETGRNTEAFF,TRBD1,few,TRBJ1-1,15,TRBV5-1
TGTGCCAGCAGCTTGGATGGGACAGGGCTGTACTATGGCTACACCTTC,CASSLDGTGLYYGYTF,TRBD1,-,TRBJ1-2,16,TRBV7-9
TGTGCCAGCAGCTTGGGGATGGTGAATCAGCCCCAGCATTTT,CASSLGMVNQPQHF,-,-,TRBJ1-5,14,TRBV5-6
TGCAGTGCTCACGACAGGGCAGTCTACGAGCAGTACTTC,CSAHDRAVYEQYF,TRBD1,few,TRBJ2-7,13,TRBV20-1
TGCAGCACTAGCGGGAGTGTGGAGACCCAGTACTTC,CSTSGSVETQYF,TRBD2,many,TRBJ2-5,12,TRBV29-1
TGCAGTGCCCCTAGCGGGGCCTTCCAAGAGACCCAGTACTTC,CSAPSGAFQETQYF,TRBD2,-,TRBJ2-5,14,TRBV20-1
TGTGCCAGCAGCGCCAACGACCTTCCCGGTCAACCCCAGCATTTT,CASSANDLPGQPQHF,-,few,TRBJ1-5,15,TRBV9
TGTGCCAGCAGCCTTACTCCCCGACTAGCCGGCAATGAGCAGTTCTTC,CASSLTPRLAGNEQFF,TRBD2,many,TRBJ2-1,16,TRBV6-5
TGTGCCAGCAGTGAAGGTCGGGGGCTTACTGAAGCTTTCTTT,CASSEGRGLTEAFF,-,few,TRBJ1-1,14,TRBV2
TGCAGTGCCGACATAAAGACTAGCGGGAGGTCGGGCGAGCAGTACTTC,CSADIKTSGRSGEQYF,TRBD2,many,TRBJ2-7,16,TRBV20-1
TGCGCCAGCAGCCAAGGGGGGGGGAACACTGAAGCTTTCTTT,CASSQGGGNTEAFF,-,-,TRBJ1-1,14,TRBV3-1
TGTGCCAGCCTCCTCGGGACAGGGGGCTATTACACTGAAGCTTTCTTT,CASLLGTGGYYTEAFF,TRBD1,many,TRBJ1-1,16,TRBV27
TGTGCCAGCAGCCCAAATCTATCAGGACCCGAGCAGTTCTTC,CASSPNLSGPEQFF,-,many,TRBJ2-1,14,TRBV12-3/TRBV12-4
TGTGCCAGCAGTCTGGATACCACGAACACCGGGGAGCTGTTTTTT,CASSLDTTNTGELFF,-,-,TRBJ2-2,15,TRBV2
TGCGCCAGCAGCTTGGCCCCGGCGGATTCCTACAATGAGCAGTTCTTC,CASSLAPADSYNEQFF,-,-,TRBJ2-1,16,TRBV5-1
TGCGCCAGCAGCCAAGGGCCAGGGTTTTTCGAGACCCAGTACTTC,CASSQGPGFFETQYF,-,-,TRBJ2-5,15,TRBV4-1
TGCGCCAGCAGACTAACACAACTCTATGGCTACACCTTC,CASRLTQLYGYTF,-,few,TRBJ1-2,13,TRBV5-1
TGTGCCAGCAGTCTTGGGACAGGGGGAAGATACAATGAGCAGTTCTTC,CASSLGTGGRYNEQFF,TRBD1,-,TRBJ2-1,16,TRBV12-3/TRBV12-4
TGTGCCAGCAGCTCCCGACGTTCGATAGATACGCAGTATTTT,CASSSRRSIDTQYF,-,few,TRBJ2-3,14,TRBV11-2
TGTGCCAGCAGCTTGGGCCCCGTAGCGGGACGTAGCACAGATACGCAGTATTTT,CASSLGPVAGRSTDTQYF,TRBD2,-,TRBJ2-3,18,TRBV11-2
TGTGCCAGCAGCCAAGGGTTGGGCGAAAATCATGAGCAGTTCTTC,CASSQGLGENHEQFF,-,few,TRBJ2-1,15,TRBV3-1
TGTGCCATCAGTGAGTCGAATCAGGGGCGTCAGCCCCAGCATTTT,CAISESNQGRQPQHF,-,-,TRBJ1-5,15,TRBV10-3
TGCGCCAGCAGCCAAGCCTTGACATTAGGTTCACCCCTCCACTTT,CASSQALTLGSPLHF,-,many,TRBJ1-6,15,TRBV4-3
TGTGCCAGCAGCCAAGAGGCCAGGAGGAATTCACCCCTCCACTTT,CASSQEARRNSPLHF,-,few,TRBJ1-6,15,TRBV4-2
TGTGCCAGCAGCAAAAATGTAGCGGGACGCTCCTACAATGAGCAGTTCTTC,CASSKNVAGRSYNEQFF,TRBD2,few,TRBJ2-1,17,TRBV7-9
TGCGCCAGCAGCTACGGACAATCTGACACCGGGGAGCTGTTTTTT,CASSYGQSDTGELFF,-,few,TRBJ2-2,15,TRBV5-1
TGTGCCAGCTCACCGCCTGGAGGCAGGGGAGATGAAAAACTGTTTTTT,CASSPPGGRGDEKLFF,-,-,TRBJ1-4,16,TRBV18
TGTGCCAGCAGCCCGGGGCCAGGGGCCAACGTCCTGACTTTC,CASSPGPGANVLTF,-,many,TRBJ2-6,14,TRBV12-3/TRBV12-4
TGCAGTGCTTCGGACAGGGACACTGAAGCTTTCTTT,CSASDRDTEAFF,TRBD1,few,TRBJ1-1,12,TRBV20-1
TGTGCCAGCAGCCCCCGGAACAGACGGGGAACCTACGGGGAGCTGTTTTTT,CASSPRNRRGTYGELFF,-,many,TRBJ2-2,17,TRBV3-1
TGCAGTGCTAGCGACGGGACCTCCTACGAGCAGTACTTC,CSASDGTSYEQYF,-,few,TRBJ2-7,13,TRBV20-1
TGTGCCAGCAGCCCCAACAGGGGGAGCTCCTATAATTCACCCCTCCACTTT,CASSPNRGSSYNSPLHF,TRBD1,few,TRBJ1-6,17,TRBV11-2
TGCAGTGCCCCCAAGGGAGGGCCCTACGAGCAGTACTTC,CSAPKGGPYEQYF,TRBD2,-,TRBJ2-7,13,TRBV20-1
TGTGCCATCAGTGATAATAGCATGAACACTGAAGCTTTCTTT,CAISDNSMNTEAFF,-,few,TRBJ1-1,14,TRBV10-3
TGCAGTGCAAGCGAGACAGGGGTTGGTGAAAAACTGTTTTTT,CSASETGVGEKLFF,TRBD1,few,TRBJ1-4,14,TRBV20-1
TGCGCCAGCAGCTTGCCGGACGGATACACAGATACGCAGTATTTT,CASSLPDGYTDTQYF,-,-,TRBJ2-3,15,TRBV5-1
TGTGCCAGCAGGGAAGGGACAGGACACTACAATGAGCAGTTCTTC,CASREGTGHYNEQFF,TRBD1,many,TRBJ2-1,15,TRBV6-5
TGTGCCAGCAGTGGAAGTTCGACAAACTACAATGAGCAGTTCTTC,CASSGSSTNYNEQFF,-,-,TRBJ2-1,15,TRBV6-2/TRBV6-3
TGCGCCAGCAGCCAAGATGGACGAGTAATTAATTCACCCCTCCACTTT,CASSQDGRVINSPLHF,-,many,TRBJ1-6,16,TRBV4-3
TGTGCCAGCAGTCGGAGCTCGGGGAACACTGAAGCTTTCTTT,CASSRSSGNTEAFF,-,many,TRBJ1-1,14,TRBV12-3/TRBV12-4
TGTGCCAGCAGTCCGAAAGACGCGGGAGGGATCATTCAGTACTTC,CASSPKDAGGIIQYF,TRBD2,few,TRBJ2-4,15,TRBV28
TGCGCCAGCAGCCAAGGTTTCACCCGGGGGATGAATGAGCAGTTCTTC,CASSQGFTRGMNEQFF,-,many,TRBJ2-1,16,TRBV4-1
TGCAGCGTTGTTGTGGGGGCCAACTATGGCTACACCTTC,CSVVVGANYGYTF,-,many,TRBJ1-2,13,TRBV29-1
TGTGCCAGCAGTCGTCCCGGGACAGGGTTCGCGTACGAGCAGTACTTC,CASSRPGTGFAYEQYF,TRBD1,-,TRBJ2-7,16,TRBV27
TGTGCCAGCAGTGAGAAGTGGAATAGCAACTATGGCTACACCTTC,CASSEKWNSNYGYTF,-,few,TRBJ1-2,15,TRBV6-4
TGTGCCAGCAGCCAAGTAGGGGACACTGAAGCTTTCTTT,CASSQVGDTEAFF,-,many,TRBJ1-1,13,TRBV4-2
TGCAGCGTTGATAGGACAGGGGCGAAGAAGTCAAATGAAGCTTTCTTT,CSVDRTGAKKSNEAFF,TRBD1,-,TRBJ1-1,16,TRBV29-1